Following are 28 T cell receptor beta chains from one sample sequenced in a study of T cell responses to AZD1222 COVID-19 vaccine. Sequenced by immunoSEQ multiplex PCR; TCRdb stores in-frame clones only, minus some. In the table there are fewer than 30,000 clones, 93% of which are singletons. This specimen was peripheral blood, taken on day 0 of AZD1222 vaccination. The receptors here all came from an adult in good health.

The CDR3 bases are TGTGCCAGCAGCCATCGGGGGCTTGCTAACACCGGGGAGCTGTTTTTT. It yields the protein CASSHRGLANTGELFF. This chain connects TRBV11-2 to TRBJ2-2; either TRBD1 or TRBD2 may supply D (6 bases each). CDR3 length equals 16 residues. Trimming took 5 bases from V and 2 from J, leaving 15 bases between them. Germline V gene data show CDR1 as SGHAT and CDR2 as FQNNGV.

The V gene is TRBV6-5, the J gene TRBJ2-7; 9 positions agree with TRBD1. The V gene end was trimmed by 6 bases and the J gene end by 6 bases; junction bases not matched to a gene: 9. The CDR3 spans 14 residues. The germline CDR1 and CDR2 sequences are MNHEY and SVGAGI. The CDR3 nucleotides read TGTGCCAGCAGCCCCGCGGGACAGGGACCCGAGCAGTACTTC. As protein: CASSPAGQGPEQYF.

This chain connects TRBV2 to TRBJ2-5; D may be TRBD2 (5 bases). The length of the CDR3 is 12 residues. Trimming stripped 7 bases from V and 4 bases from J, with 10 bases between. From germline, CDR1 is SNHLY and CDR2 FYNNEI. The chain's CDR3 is CASTPGRETQYF. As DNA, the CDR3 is TGTGCCAGCACGCCGGGGAGAGAGACCCAGTACTTC.

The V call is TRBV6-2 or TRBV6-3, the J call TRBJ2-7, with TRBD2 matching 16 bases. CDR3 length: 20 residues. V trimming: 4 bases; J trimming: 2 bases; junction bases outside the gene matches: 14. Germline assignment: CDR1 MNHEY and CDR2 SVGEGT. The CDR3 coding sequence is TGTGCCAGCAGTTGGGACGTTTCCGGGACTAGCGGGAGGGGCGCCTACGAGCAGTACTTC. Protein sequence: CASSWDVSGTSGRGAYEQYF.

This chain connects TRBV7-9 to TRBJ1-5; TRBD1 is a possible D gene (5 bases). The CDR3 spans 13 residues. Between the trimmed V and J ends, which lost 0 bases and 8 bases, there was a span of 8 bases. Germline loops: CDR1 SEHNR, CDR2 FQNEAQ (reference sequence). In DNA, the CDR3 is TGTGCCAGCAGCTTAGCGGGGGTTGAGCCCCAGCATTTT. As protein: CASSLAGVEPQHF.

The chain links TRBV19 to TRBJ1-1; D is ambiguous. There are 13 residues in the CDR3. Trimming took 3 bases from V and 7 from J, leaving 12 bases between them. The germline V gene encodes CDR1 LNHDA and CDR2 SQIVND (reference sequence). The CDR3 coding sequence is TGTGCCAGTAGTATCTGGGGTTCTGATGAAGCTTTCTTT. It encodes CASSIWGSDEAFF.

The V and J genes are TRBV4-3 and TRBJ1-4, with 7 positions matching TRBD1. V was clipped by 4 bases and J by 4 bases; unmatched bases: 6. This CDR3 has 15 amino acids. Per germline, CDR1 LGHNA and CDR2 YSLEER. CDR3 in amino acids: CASSRGTASNEKLFF. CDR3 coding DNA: TGCGCCAGCAGCCGGGGGACAGCAAGTAATGAAAAACTGTTTTTT.

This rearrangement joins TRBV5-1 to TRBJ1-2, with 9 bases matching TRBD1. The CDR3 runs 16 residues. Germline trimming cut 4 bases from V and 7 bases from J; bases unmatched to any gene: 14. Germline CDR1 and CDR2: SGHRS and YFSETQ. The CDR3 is CASSLQGARAIGGYTF. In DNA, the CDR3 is TGCGCCAGCAGCCTACAGGGGGCGCGGGCCATCGGTGGCTACACCTTC.

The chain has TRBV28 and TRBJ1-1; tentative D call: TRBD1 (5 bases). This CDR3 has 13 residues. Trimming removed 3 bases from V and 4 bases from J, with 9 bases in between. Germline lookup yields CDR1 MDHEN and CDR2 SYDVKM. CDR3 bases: TGTGCCAGCAGTTTGGGGGGGTCCACTGAAGCTTTCTTT. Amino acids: CASSLGGSTEAFF. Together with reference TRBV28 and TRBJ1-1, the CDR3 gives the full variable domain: DVKVTQSSRYLVKRTGEKVFLECVQDMDHENMFWYRQDPGLGLRLIYFSYDVKMKEKGDIPEGYSVSREKKERFSLILESASTNQTSMYLCASSLGGSTEAFFGQGTRLTVV.

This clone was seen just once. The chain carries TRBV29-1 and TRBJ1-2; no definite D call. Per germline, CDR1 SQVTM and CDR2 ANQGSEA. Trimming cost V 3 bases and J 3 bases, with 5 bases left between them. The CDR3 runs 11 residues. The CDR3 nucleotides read TGCAGCGTTGAGTTGGACTATGGCTACACCTTC. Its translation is CSVELDYGYTF.

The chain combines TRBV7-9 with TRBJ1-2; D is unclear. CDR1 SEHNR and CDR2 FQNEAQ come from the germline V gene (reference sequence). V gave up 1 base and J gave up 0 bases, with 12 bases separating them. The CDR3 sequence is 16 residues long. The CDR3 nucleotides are TGTGCCAGCAGCTTAGGAGGTATTCCAGCTAACTATGGCTACACCTTC. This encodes CASSLGGIPANYGYTF.

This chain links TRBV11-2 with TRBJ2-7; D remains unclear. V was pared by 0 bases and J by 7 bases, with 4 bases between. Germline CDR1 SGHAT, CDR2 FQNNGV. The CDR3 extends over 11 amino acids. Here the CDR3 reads CASSLDREQYF. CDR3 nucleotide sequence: TGTGCCAGCAGCTTAGATCGGGAGCAGTACTTC.

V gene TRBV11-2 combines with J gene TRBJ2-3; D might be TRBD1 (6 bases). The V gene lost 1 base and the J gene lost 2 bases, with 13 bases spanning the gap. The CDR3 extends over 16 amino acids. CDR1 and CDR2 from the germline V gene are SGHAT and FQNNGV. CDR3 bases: TGTGCCAGCAGCTTAGCCCCGGGACACATCACAGATACGCAGTATTTT. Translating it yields CASSLAPGHITDTQYF.

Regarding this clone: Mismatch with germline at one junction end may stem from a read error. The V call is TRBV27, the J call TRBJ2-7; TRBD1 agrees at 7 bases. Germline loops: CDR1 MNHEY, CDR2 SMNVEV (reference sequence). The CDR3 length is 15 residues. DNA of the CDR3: TGTGTCAGCAGAACCCAACAAGGGGGCGCCTACGAGCAGTACTTC. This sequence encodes CVSRTQQGGAYEQYF.

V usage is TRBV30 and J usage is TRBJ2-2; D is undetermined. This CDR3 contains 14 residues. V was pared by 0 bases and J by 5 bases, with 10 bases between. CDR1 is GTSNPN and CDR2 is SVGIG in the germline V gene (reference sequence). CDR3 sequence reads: CAWSVRVLTGELFF. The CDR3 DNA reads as TGTGCCTGGAGTGTACGGGTGCTAACCGGGGAGCTGTTTTTT.

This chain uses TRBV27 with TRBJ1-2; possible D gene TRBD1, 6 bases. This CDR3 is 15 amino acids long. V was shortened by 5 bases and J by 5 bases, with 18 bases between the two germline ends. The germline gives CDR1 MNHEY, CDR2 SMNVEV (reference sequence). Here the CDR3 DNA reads TGTGCCAGCAGTCCACTGTGGGACAATCGTTATGGCTACACCTTC. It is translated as CASSPLWDNRYGYTF.

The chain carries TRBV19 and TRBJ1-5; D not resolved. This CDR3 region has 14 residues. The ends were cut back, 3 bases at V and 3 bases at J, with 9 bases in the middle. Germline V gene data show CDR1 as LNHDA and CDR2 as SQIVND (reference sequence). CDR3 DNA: TGTGCCAGTAGTATTTTACGGTCCAATCAGCCCCAGCATTTT. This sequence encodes CASSILRSNQPQHF. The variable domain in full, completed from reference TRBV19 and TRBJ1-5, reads DGGITQSPKYLFRKEGQNVTLSCEQNLNHDAMYWYRQDPGQGLRLIYYSQIVNDFQKGDIAEGYSVSREKKESFPLTVTSAQKNPTAFYLCASSILRSNQPQHFGDGTRLSIL.

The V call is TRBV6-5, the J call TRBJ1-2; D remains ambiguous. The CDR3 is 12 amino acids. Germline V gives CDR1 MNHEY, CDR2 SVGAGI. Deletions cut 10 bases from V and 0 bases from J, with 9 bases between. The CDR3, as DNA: TGTGCCACCACGGGCCCTAACTATGGCTACACCTTC. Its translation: CATTGPNYGYTF.

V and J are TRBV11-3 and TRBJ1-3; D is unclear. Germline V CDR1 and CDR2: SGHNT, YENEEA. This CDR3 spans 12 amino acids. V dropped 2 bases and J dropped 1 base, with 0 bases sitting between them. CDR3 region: CASSLSGNTIYF. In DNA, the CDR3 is TGTGCCAGCAGCTTATCTGGAAACACCATATATTTT.

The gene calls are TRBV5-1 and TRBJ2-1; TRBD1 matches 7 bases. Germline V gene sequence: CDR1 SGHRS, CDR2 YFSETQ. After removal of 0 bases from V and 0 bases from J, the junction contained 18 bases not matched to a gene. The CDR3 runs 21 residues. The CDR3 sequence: CASSLAPRTGRSPSSYNEQFF. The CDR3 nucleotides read TGCGCCAGCAGCTTGGCCCCTAGGACAGGCCGGAGCCCCAGCTCCTACAATGAGCAGTTCTTC.

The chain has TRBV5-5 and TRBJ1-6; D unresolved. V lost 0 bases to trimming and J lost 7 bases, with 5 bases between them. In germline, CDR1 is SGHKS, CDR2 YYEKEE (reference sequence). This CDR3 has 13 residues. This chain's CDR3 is CASSLDSNSPLHF. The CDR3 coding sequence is TGTGCCAGCAGCTTGGACAGCAATTCACCCCTCCACTTT.

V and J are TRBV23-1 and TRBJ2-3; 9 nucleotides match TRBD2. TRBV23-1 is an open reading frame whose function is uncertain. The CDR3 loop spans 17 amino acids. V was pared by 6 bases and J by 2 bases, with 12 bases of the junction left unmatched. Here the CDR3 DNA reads TGCGCCAGCAGCCACACGGCTAGCGGGATAAACACAGATACGCAGTATTTT. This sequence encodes CASSHTASGINTDTQYF.

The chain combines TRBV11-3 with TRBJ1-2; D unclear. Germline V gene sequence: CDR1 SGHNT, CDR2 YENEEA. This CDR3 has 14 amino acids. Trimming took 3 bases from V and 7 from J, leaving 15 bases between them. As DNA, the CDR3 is TGTGCCAGCAGCTTTAGAGACCCACGGTGTGGCTACACCTTC. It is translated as CASSFRDPRCGYTF.

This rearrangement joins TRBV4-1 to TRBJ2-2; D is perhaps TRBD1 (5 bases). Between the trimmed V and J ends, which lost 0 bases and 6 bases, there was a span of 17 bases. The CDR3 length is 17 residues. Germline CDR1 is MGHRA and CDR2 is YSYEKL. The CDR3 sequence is CASSQEDTVRGAGELFF. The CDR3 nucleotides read TGCGCCAGCAGCCAAGAGGACACAGTCCGTGGCGCCGGGGAGCTGTTTTTT.

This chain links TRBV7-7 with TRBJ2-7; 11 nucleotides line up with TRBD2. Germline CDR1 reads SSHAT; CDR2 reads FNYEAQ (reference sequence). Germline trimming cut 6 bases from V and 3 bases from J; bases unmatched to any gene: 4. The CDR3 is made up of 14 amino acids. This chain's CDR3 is CASSPGTSGYEQYF. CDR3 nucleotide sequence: TGTGCCAGCAGTCCTGGGACTAGCGGCTACGAGCAGTACTTC.

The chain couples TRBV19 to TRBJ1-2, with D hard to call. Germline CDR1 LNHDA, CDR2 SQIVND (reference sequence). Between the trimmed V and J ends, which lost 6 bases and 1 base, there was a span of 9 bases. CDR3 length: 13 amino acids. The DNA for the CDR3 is TGTGCCAGTAGATCCCAGAGTAACTATGGCTACACCTTC. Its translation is CASRSQSNYGYTF.

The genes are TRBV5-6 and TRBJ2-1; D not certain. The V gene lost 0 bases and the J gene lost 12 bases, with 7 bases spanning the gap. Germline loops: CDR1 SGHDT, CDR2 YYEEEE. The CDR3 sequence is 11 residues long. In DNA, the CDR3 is TGTGCCAGCAGCTTGGCCAAGCGGCAGTTCTTC. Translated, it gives CASSLAKRQFF.

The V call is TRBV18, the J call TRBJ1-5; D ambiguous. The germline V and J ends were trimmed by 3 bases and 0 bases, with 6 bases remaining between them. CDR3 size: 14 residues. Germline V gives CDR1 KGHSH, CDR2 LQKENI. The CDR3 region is CASSPGASNQPQHF. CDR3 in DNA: TGTGCCAGCTCACCGGGAGCTAGCAATCAGCCCCAGCATTTT.